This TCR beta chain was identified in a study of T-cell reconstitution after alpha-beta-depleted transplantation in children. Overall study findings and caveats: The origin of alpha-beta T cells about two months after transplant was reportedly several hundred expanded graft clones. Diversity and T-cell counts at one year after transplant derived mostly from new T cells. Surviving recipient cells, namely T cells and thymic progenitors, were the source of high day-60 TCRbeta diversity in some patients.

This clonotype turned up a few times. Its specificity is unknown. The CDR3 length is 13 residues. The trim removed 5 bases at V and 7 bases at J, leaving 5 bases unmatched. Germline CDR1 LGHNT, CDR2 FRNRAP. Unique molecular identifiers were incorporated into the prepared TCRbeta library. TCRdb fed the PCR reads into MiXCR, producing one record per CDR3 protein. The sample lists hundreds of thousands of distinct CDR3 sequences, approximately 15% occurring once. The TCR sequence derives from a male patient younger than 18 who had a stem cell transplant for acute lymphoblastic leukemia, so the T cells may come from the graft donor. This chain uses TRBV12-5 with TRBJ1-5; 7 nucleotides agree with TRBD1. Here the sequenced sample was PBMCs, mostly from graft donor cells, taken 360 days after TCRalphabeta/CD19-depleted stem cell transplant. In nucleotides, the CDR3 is TGTGCTAGTGGTACGACAGGGACGCAGCCCCAGCATTTT. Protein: CASGTTGTQPQHF.